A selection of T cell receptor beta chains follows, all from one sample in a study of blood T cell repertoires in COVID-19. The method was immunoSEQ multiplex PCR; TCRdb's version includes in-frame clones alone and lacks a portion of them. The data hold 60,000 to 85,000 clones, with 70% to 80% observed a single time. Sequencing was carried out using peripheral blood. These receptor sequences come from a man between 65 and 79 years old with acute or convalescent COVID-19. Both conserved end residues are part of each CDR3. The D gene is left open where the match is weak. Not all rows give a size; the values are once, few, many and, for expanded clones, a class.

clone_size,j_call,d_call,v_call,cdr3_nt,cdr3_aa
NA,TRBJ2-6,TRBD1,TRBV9,TGTGCCAGCACCTACAGGGGGGCTGGGGCCAACGTCCTGACTTTC,CASTYRGAGANVLTF
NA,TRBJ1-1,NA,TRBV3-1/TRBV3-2,TGTGCCAGCAGCCCAGGGGTGTTTTGGACTGAAGCTTTCTTT,CASSPGVFWTEAFF
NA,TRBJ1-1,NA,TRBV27,TGTGCCAGCGGCCTGGGGGGCACTGAAGCTTTCTTT,CASGLGGTEAFF
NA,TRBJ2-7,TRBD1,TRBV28,TGTGCCAGCAGTTCCCTGACAGGGGCCACCTACGAGCAGTACTTC,CASSSLTGATYEQYF
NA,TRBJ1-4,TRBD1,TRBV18,TGTGCCAGCTCACCACCTAAGGGGACAGGGAATGAAAAACTGTTTTTT,CASSPPKGTGNEKLFF
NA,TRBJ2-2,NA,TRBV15,TGTGCCACCAGCAGAGGGCAAGCGAACACCGGGGAGCTGTTTTTT,CATSRGQANTGELFF
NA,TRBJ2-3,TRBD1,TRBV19,TGTGCCAGTAGTCCCCCGGGACAGGTGCTCACAGATACGCAGTATTTT,CASSPPGQVLTDTQYF
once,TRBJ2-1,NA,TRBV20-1,TGCAGTGCTAGTGACAGGCGAAATGAGCAGTTCTTC,CSASDRRNEQFF
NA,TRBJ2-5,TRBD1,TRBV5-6,TGTGCCAGCAGCTTGGTATATAGGACAGGGGAGACCCAGTACTTC,CASSLVYRTGETQYF
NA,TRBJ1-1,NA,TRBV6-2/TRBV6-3,TGTGCCAGCAGTTACGGTTTAACAGGGATCACTGAAGCTTTCTTT,CASSYGLTGITEAFF
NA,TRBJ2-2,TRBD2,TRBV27,TGTGCCAGCAGTACTCGGACTAGCGGGATAAAGCTGTTTTTT,CASSTRTSGIKLFF
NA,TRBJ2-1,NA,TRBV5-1,TGCGCCAGCAGCTTACAGGCAAACAATGAGCAGTTCTTC,CASSLQANNEQFF
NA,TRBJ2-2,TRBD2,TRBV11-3,TGTGCCAGCAGCTTAGCTAGCGGGAGCCCCTCTGGGGAGCTGTTTTTT,CASSLASGSPSGELFF
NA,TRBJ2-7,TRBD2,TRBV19,TGTGCCAGTCTCCAACTAGCGGGAGGGACCGGGGGTTCCTACGAGCAGTACTTC,CASLQLAGGTGGSYEQYF
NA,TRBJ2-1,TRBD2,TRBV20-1,TGCAGTGCTGGGACTAGCGGGCTGCAGTTCTTC,CSAGTSGLQFF
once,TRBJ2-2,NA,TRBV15,TGTGCCACCAGCAGCGACCTAGCGTCCGGGGAGCTGTTTTTT,CATSSDLASGELFF
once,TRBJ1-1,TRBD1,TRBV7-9,TGTGCCAGCAGCCCCCAGGGGGCTGAAGCTTTCTTT,CASSPQGAEAFF
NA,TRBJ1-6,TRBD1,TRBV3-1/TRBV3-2,TGTGCCAGCAGCCAACGTGGGGGACAGGGGAATAATTCACCCCTCCACTTT,CASSQRGGQGNNSPLHF
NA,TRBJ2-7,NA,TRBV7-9,TGTGCCAGCAGCTTAGGCTTAGCGGAGCAGGATAAGTACTTC,CASSLGLAEQDKYF
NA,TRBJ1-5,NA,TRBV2,TGTGCCAGCAGGGGCTGGGATCAGCCCCAGCATTTT,CASRGWDQPQHF
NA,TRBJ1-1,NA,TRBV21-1,TGTGCCAGCAGCAAAGTCGGGAGGGTCGGATTGACTGAAGCTTTCTTT,CASSKVGRVGLTEAFF
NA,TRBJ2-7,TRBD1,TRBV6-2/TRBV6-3,TGTGCCAGCGGCCGGGACAGCCTCGCCGAGCAGTACTTC,CASGRDSLAEQYF
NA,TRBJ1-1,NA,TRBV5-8,TGTGCCAGCAGCTTGGTGGCAGGGTGGGGGAACACTGAAGCTTTCTTT,CASSLVAGWGNTEAFF
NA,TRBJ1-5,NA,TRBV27,TGTGCCAGCAGTAGGACACCGCCGGTTGGTAGCAATCAGCCCCAGCATTTT,CASSRTPPVGSNQPQHF